The 6 T cell receptor beta chains presented below share a single source sample, sequenced in a study of PD-1 blockade in mismatch repair-deficient tumors (TCRdb year 2017). The library was made by the immunoSEQ multiplex PCR assay. Drawn from immuneACCESS, this table holds only the in-frame rearrangements with V and J called that TCRdb kept. Clones are partly lost; checked studies trace under half to an unresolved V gene and leave the rest unexplained. This sample holds under 85,000 clones; around 80% were observed only once. About 5% of the sample belongs to the ten largest clones. The sequences come from peripheral blood, collected 2 weeks after starting pembrolizumab. Receptor source: an adult with mismatch repair-deficient cancer.

This clone was detected a few times. The rearrangement joins TRBV7-9 to TRBJ1-5; no reliable D call. Between the trimmed V and J ends, which lost 1 base and 7 bases, there was a span of 23 bases. Germline V CDR1 and CDR2: SEHNR, FQNEAQ (reference sequence). CDR3 length: 18 residues. CDR3 loop: CASSLVPLGWGVEQPQHF. The CDR3 coding sequence is TGTGCCAGCAGCTTAGTCCCATTGGGCTGGGGAGTTGAACAGCCCCAGCATTTT. Looking up the rest from reference TRBV7-9 and TRBJ1-5 gives the full variable domain: DTGVSQNPRHKITKRGQNVTFRCDPISEHNRLYWYRQTLGQGPEFLTYFQNEAQLEKSRLLSDRFSAERPKGSFSTLEIQRTEQGDSAMYLCASSLVPLGWGVEQPQHFGDGTRLSIL.

The V gene is TRBV5-4, the J gene TRBJ1-1; weak D call: TRBD1 (6 bases). With 3 bases removed from V and 11 bases from J, the gap between germline ends came to 17 bases. CDR3 length: 13 residues. Germline lookup yields CDR1 SGHNT and CDR2 YYREEE (reference sequence). CDR3 bases: TGTGCCAGCAGCTCGTCAAAGGGGGTTAGTGCTTTCTTT. Its translation is CASSSSKGVSAFF.

The chain uses TRBV14 and TRBJ1-2; no clear D gene. Germline CDR1 is SGHDN and CDR2 is FVKESK. Trimming removed 1 base at V and 7 bases at J, with 7 bases between. The CDR3 extends over 12 amino acids. CDR3 in amino acids: CASSQVGVGYTF. CDR3 nucleotide sequence: TGTGCCAGCAGCCAAGTTGGGGTTGGCTACACCTTC.

The chain joins TRBV9 to TRBJ2-2, with a weak D call TRBD2 (6 bases). CDR3 length equals 14 residues. Germline V gives CDR1 SGDLS, CDR2 YYNGEE. Trimming took 3 bases from V and 6 from J, leaving 12 bases between them. The DNA of the CDR3 is TGTGCCAGCAGCGCCGGCCGGGACTCCGGGGAGCTGTTTTTT. Protein product: CASSAGRDSGELFF.

CDR3 protein: CASSLMGERSYEQYF. CDR3 nucleotides: TGTGCCAGCAGCTTAATGGGGGAAAGATCCTACGAGCAGTACTTC. The genes are TRBV7-9 and TRBJ2-7; D may correspond to TRBD1 or TRBD2 (5 bases each). The CDR3 is made up of 15 amino acids. CDR1 is SEHNR and CDR2 is FQNEAQ in the germline V gene (reference sequence). V gave up 2 bases and J gave up 1 base, with 12 bases separating them.

This clone is judged medium-sized (0.01 to 0.1%). J is TRBJ2-2 and V is TRBV6-1; 10 bases fit TRBD2. Germline-derived CDR1 and CDR2 are MNHNS and SASEGT. The CDR3 extends over 16 amino acids. With 2 bases clipped from V and 5 bases from J, the junction kept 5 bases outside the gene matches. The CDR3: CASSELAGVGTGELFF. CDR3 nucleotide sequence: TGTGCCAGCAGTGAACTAGCGGGAGTTGGTACCGGGGAGCTGTTTTTT.